These 21 T cell receptor beta chains were sequenced from one sample in a study of read filtering for tumor transcriptome and immune sequencing. This library used about 360 ng RNA and molecular barcoded adaptors spanning alpha/delta and beta/gamma chains. TCRdb re-derived calls from the reads in MiXCR, one entry per CDR3 protein. The table includes around 130,000 distinct CDR3 sequences, roughly 13% detected once. Sequencing used a population of CD138-negative cells sorted from bone marrow. The receptor source for this set is a donor at least 40 years old with multiple myeloma.

Concerning this clonotype: It may be a read error: a sequence one base away is much more abundant. The CDR3 loop is CASSLRTSGSIPYNEQLF. DNA of the CDR3: TGTGCCAGCAGCCTTAGGACTAGCGGGAGCATCCCCTACAATGAGCAGCTCTTC. The V and J genes are TRBV5-6 and TRBJ2-1, with 13 bases lining up with TRBD2. The CDR3 length is 18 residues. Germline-derived CDR1 and CDR2 are SGHDT and YYEEEE.

This clonotype was detected many times. The CDR3 reads CASSLQSYNEQFF. In DNA, the CDR3 is TGTGCCAGCAGCTTGCAATCCTACAATGAGCAGTTCTTC. V usage is TRBV7-3 and J usage is TRBJ2-1; no firm D call. CDR1 is SGHTA and CDR2 is FQGTGA in the germline V gene. The CDR3 contains 13 residues. Trimming removed 3 bases at V and 1 base at J, with 4 bases between.

Points on this clonotype: Germline and junction disagree at one end, which may indicate a read error. The chain uses TRBV6-2 or TRBV6-3 and TRBJ2-7; 7 positions match TRBD2. The CDR3 loop spans 16 amino acids. Per the germline V gene, CDR1 is MNHEY and CDR2 is SVGEGT. The CDR3 DNA reads as TGTGCCAGCACCAACGACGGTGGCGGGAGAACCTACGAGCGGTACTTC. Residues: CASTNDGGGRTYERYF.

With regard to this clonotype: A single base separates this from a much larger clone, so it may be a read error. The genes are TRBV6-6 and TRBJ1-2; D gene unclear. The V gene's germline CDR1 is MNHNY and CDR2 SVGAGI (reference sequence). The CDR3 has 13 residues. The CDR3 coding sequence is TGTGCCAGCAGTCACTCCGAGGCTTTTGGCTACACCTTC. This encodes CASSHSEAFGYTF.

This clonotype was counted many times. V gene TRBV12-3 or TRBV12-4 combines with J gene TRBJ2-5; either TRBD1 or TRBD2 may supply D (5 bases each). The CDR3 covers 15 residues. V was trimmed by 4 bases and J by 0 bases, leaving 12 bases between them. The CDR3 DNA reads as TGTGCCAGCAGTTCCCTTGTGGGACACCAAGAGACCCAGTACTTC. Its translation: CASSSLVGHQETQYF.

Worth noting for this clonotype: A much larger clone lies one base from this, so it may be a read error. The DNA of the CDR3 is TGTGCCAGCAGTTCAAACGGGTACGAGCGGTACTTC. This gives the protein CASSSNGYERYF. V is TRBV6-6 and J is TRBJ2-7; no reliable D call. Looked up from germline, CDR1 is MNHNY and CDR2 is SVGAGI (reference sequence). The CDR3 spans 12 residues.

This clonotype was counted at least ten times. The chain employs TRBV10-3 and TRBJ2-2, with 8 positions matching TRBD1. The trim removed 3 bases at V and 6 bases at J, leaving 9 bases unmatched. Germline V gene sequence: CDR1 ENHRY, CDR2 SYGVKD. CDR3 length: 16 amino acids. CDR3 nucleotides: TGTGCCATCAGTGAAGCGCAGGGGGCGCGATCCGGGGAGCTGTTTTTT. Amino acids: CAISEAQGARSGELFF.

This clonotype occurred many times. The V call is TRBV5-5, the J call TRBJ2-7; possibly TRBD2 for D (6 bases). Germline lookup yields CDR1 SGHKS and CDR2 YYEKEE (reference sequence). Trimming cost V 0 bases and J 7 bases, with 8 bases left between them. This CDR3 is built from 12 residues. In nucleotides, the CDR3 is TGTGCCAGCAGCTTGGTTGCGGGGGAGCAGTACTTC. This translates into CASSLVAGEQYF.

This clonotype appeared a few times. The J gene is TRBJ2-7, the V gene TRBV3-1, with D possibly matching TRBD1 (5 bases). This CDR3 is built from 15 residues. V was shortened by 0 bases and J by 7 bases, with 16 bases between the two germline ends. The V gene's germline CDR1 is LGHDT and CDR2 YNNKEL (reference sequence). As DNA, the CDR3 is TGTGCCAGCAGCCAAGATTCCCAAGAAAAGGGGGAGCAGTACTTC. Translating gives CASSQDSQEKGEQYF.

At least ten counts were recorded for this clonotype. J is TRBJ1-5 and V is TRBV7-8; D is ambiguous. Trimming pared 5 bases from V and 3 bases from J, leaving 8 bases between. Germline assignment: CDR1 SGHVS and CDR2 FQNEAQ. This CDR3 contains 13 residues. Here the CDR3 DNA reads TGTGCCAGCAGCGCAGGTTACAATCAGCCCCAGCATTTT. Protein product: CASSAGYNQPQHF.

Many counts were recorded for this clonotype. V and J are TRBV10-3 and TRBJ2-6; D might be TRBD2 (7 bases). V shed 7 bases and J shed 0 bases, with 22 bases lying between them. CDR3 length: 19 amino acids. Germline loops: CDR1 ENHRY, CDR2 SYGVKD. In DNA, the CDR3 is TGTGCCATCAACCCGGGCGGGGGCCCTATCCACTCTGGGGCCAACGTCCTGACTTTC. Protein: CAINPGGGPIHSGANVLTF.

This clonotype has just a few counts. This chain connects TRBV27 to TRBJ1-1, with D hard to call. Germline CDR1 and CDR2: MNHEY and SMNVEV (reference sequence). The V gene lost 6 bases and the J gene lost 0 bases, with 23 bases spanning the gap. There are 18 residues in the CDR3. The CDR3 sequence: CASSPDRSGRFLNTEAFF. As DNA, the CDR3 is TGTGCCAGCAGCCCGGACCGCTCCGGGCGGTTTCTGAACACTGAAGCTTTCTTT.

Note on this clonotype: A much more abundant neighbour one base away suggests this may be a read error. This chain joins TRBV2 and TRBJ2-5; D not certain. The CDR3 has 13 amino acids. Germline assignment: CDR1 SNHLY and CDR2 FYNNEI. Deletions cut 1 base from V and 4 bases from J, with 7 bases between. The CDR3 DNA follows: TGTGCCAGCAGTGAAGATCCGACAGAGACCCAGTACTTC. Translating gives CASSEDPTETQYF.

This clonotype has at least ten counts. This chain links TRBV12-3 or TRBV12-4 with TRBJ1-1; D gene unclear. The CDR3 runs to 13 residues. Trimming stripped 1 base from V and 0 bases from J, with 3 bases between. The CDR3 DNA is TGTGCCAGCAGTTTAGGAATGAACACTGAAGCTTTCTTT. Translated, it gives CASSLGMNTEAFF.

This clonotype was detected many times. The chain uses TRBV29-1 and TRBJ2-1; 7 nucleotides agree with TRBD2. The V segment lost 0 bases and the J segment 3 bases; nucleotides outside the gene matches: 14. This CDR3 contains 18 residues. Germline values: CDR1 SQVTM, CDR2 ANQGSEA. DNA for the CDR3: TGCAGCGTTGAAGATCTTGGTGTAGGAGCGGGAAGCTACAATGAGCAGTTCTTC. As protein: CSVEDLGVGAGSYNEQFF.

In this sample, this clonotype turned up many times. The V call is TRBV7-8, the J call TRBJ2-1, with D uncertain. The germline V gene encodes CDR1 SGHVS and CDR2 FQNEAQ. The V and J ends lost 6 bases and 3 bases respectively, with 6 bases between them. CDR3 length: 12 amino acids. The CDR3 is CASRLGYNEQFF. Written as DNA, the CDR3 is TGTGCCAGCAGACTGGGCTACAATGAGCAGTTCTTC.

In regard to this clonotype: A read error may explain this, as a much larger clone is one base away. The rearrangement uses TRBV29-1 and TRBJ1-4; D is unresolved. Germline CDR1 reads SQVTM; CDR2 reads ANQGSEA. CDR3 size: 13 residues. CDR3 DNA sequence: TGCGGCGTTGACGAGGGAGGCAGAGAAAAACTGTTTTTT. Its protein is CGVDEGGREKLFF.

As to this clonotype: This CDR3 fails to terminate in the conserved phenylalanine or tryptophan, so it likely reflects a read error. The CDR3 spells CSARVMLGTGGSYDEQFS. DNA for the CDR3: TGCAGTGCTAGAGTAATGTTGGGGACAGGGGGCTCCTACGATGAGCAGTTCTCC. This chain joins TRBV20-1 and TRBJ2-1, with 12 nucleotides matching TRBD1. From germline, CDR1 is DFQATT and CDR2 SNEGSKA (reference sequence). The CDR3 runs 18 residues.

Ten or more counts support this clonotype. The CDR3 DNA is TGTGCCAGCAGCGCGGGTTACAGTTTACAAGAGACCCAGTACTTC. As protein: CASSAGYSLQETQYF. The J gene is TRBJ2-5, the V gene TRBV5-5; possible D gene TRBD2, 5 bases. CDR1 is SGHKS, CDR2 YYEKEE, per germline (reference sequence). This CDR3 contains 15 residues. V was shortened by 4 bases and J by 2 bases, with 15 bases between the two germline ends.

This clonotype was counted ten times or more. The CDR3 reads CATSRGTGPNQPQHF. The CDR3 DNA reads TGTGCCACCAGCCGGGGGACCGGGCCCAATCAGCCCCAGCATTTT. V usage is TRBV24-1 and J usage is TRBJ1-5; a possible D gene is TRBD1 (5 bases). Trimming stripped 7 bases from V and 3 bases from J, with 15 bases between. The germline V gene has CDR1 KGHDR and CDR2 SFDVKD. The CDR3 extends over 15 amino acids.

The genes are TRBV7-9 and TRBJ1-1; 7 bases agree with TRBD1. V trimming: 5 bases; J trimming: 2 bases; junction bases outside the gene matches: 5. The CDR3 is made up of 14 amino acids. In germline, CDR1 is SEHNR, CDR2 FQNEAQ (reference sequence). The CDR3 sequence: CASSPQGVNTEAFF. CDR3 nucleotide sequence: TGTGCCAGCAGCCCTCAGGGGGTTAACACTGAAGCTTTCTTT. Looking up the rest from reference TRBV7-9 and TRBJ1-1 gives the full variable domain: DTGVSQNPRHKITKRGQNVTFRCDPISEHNRLYWYRQTLGQGPEFLTYFQNEAQLEKSRLLSDRFSAERPKGSFSTLEIQRTEQGDSAMYLCASSPQGVNTEAFFGQGTRLTVV.